This is a list of T cell receptor beta chains from one sample in a study of control samples from healthy donors and cancer patients. TCRdb's table, derived via immunoSEQ multiplex PCR, lists solely in-frame clones and lacks some. The sample has about 60,000 clones, 75% to 85% seen once; the top ten hold 4.5% to 7%. What was sequenced was blood. The receptors stem from a man aged 35 to 55 in good health. Each CDR3 is given without its conserved first and last residue. Rows may omit the clone size; those that give it use once, few, many or a size class.

CDR3aa	abundance	v_gene	j_gene
ASSVDSRVHEQY	.	TRBV9	TRBJ2-7
ASSVGGDRYTDTQY	.	TRBV9	TRBJ2-3
ASSLIQGYTEAF	once	TRBV6-5	TRBJ1-1
ASSLSWQMPQH	.	TRBV27	TRBJ1-5
ASSISGTGYNEQF	once	TRBV7-3	TRBJ2-1
ASSQDWQGNYGYT	.	TRBV4-2	TRBJ1-2
ASSLGSGVTGELF	.	TRBV5-1	TRBJ2-2
ASSIYFYGYT	.	TRBV28	TRBJ1-2
ASSETSGTSGANVLT	.	TRBV9	TRBJ2-6
ASGSGASSYEQY	.	TRBV9	TRBJ2-7
ASSLGGRASPLH	few	TRBV13	TRBJ1-6
ASKLYKYSNQPQH	.	TRBV28	TRBJ1-5
ASSQGQTTGELF	.	TRBV18	TRBJ2-2
ASSPTSGAVIMGNEQF	once	TRBV7-3	TRBJ2-1
ASSLLLADEQF	.	TRBV18	TRBJ2-1
ASRGAGGRITEAF	.	TRBV28	TRBJ1-1
ASSIEGLAGTVDTQY	.	TRBV19	TRBJ2-3
ASSLRGHNSPLH	.	TRBV5-6	TRBJ1-6
ASSLSRHSNTGELF	.	TRBV27	TRBJ2-2
ASSSVTGNSPLH	.	TRBV5-1	TRBJ1-6
ASSKLAGGHNEQF	.	TRBV6-4	TRBJ2-1
ASSSGTYEQY	.	TRBV5-5	TRBJ2-7
ASSLEQGNSPLH	.	TRBV5-1	TRBJ1-6
ASSAGLGGTEAF	few	TRBV7-9	TRBJ1-1
ASSFGQVGNTEAF	.	TRBV5-4	TRBJ1-1
ASRAPGGTEAF	few	TRBV6-5	TRBJ1-1
ASRADPTYNSPLH	.	TRBV6-5	TRBJ1-6
ASSPKDRVRDEQF	.	TRBV5-1	TRBJ2-1
ASSLPLAVEETQY	.	TRBV7-9	TRBJ2-5
ASSTGSSNQPQH	.	TRBV6-5	TRBJ1-5
ASSFFPGASNQPQH	.	TRBV7-8	TRBJ1-5
ASSPEWGSAAF	once	TRBV7-3	TRBJ1-1
ASSWGGQGSDGYT	.	TRBV5-4	TRBJ1-2
ASRIQGANYGYT	once	TRBV27	TRBJ1-2
ASSHRTRSSGNTIY	many	TRBV3-1/TRBV3-2	TRBJ1-3
ASSDSGGFTDTQY	.	TRBV19	TRBJ2-3
ASGAGYIDYGYT	.	TRBV12-5	TRBJ1-2
ASSPPRANRVNQPQH	few	TRBV21-1	TRBJ1-5
ASSQVLPSTRNQPQH	.	TRBV4-1	TRBJ1-5
ASSLSPPEAF	once	TRBV7-2	TRBJ1-1
ASSLIVFEKLF	few	TRBV7-2	TRBJ1-4
AWSDLAGTDTQY	.	TRBV30	TRBJ2-3
ASSGLTYEQY	.	TRBV6-5	TRBJ2-7
ASSLFGTGGYEQY	.	TRBV9	TRBJ2-7
ASSFQGSTEAF	.	TRBV12-3/TRBV12-4	TRBJ1-1
ASSQGRGQPQH	.	TRBV3-1/TRBV3-2	TRBJ1-5
ASSFGLAGGPMLNDTQY	.	TRBV3-1/TRBV3-2	TRBJ2-3
ASSARGADTEAF	.	TRBV9	TRBJ1-1
SVEDRAGAVEAF	.	TRBV29-1	TRBJ1-1
ASTPSAGQGAGNTIY	.	TRBV25-1	TRBJ1-3
ASSITEAGNQPQH	once	TRBV7-8	TRBJ1-5
ASSQGVGTAEKLF	.	TRBV5-4	TRBJ1-4
ASSTFVRGHLNTEAF	.	TRBV28	TRBJ1-1
ASSLGTEGYGYT	few	TRBV5-1	TRBJ1-2
ASSVDAGGAGAYYEQY	.	TRBV9	TRBJ2-7